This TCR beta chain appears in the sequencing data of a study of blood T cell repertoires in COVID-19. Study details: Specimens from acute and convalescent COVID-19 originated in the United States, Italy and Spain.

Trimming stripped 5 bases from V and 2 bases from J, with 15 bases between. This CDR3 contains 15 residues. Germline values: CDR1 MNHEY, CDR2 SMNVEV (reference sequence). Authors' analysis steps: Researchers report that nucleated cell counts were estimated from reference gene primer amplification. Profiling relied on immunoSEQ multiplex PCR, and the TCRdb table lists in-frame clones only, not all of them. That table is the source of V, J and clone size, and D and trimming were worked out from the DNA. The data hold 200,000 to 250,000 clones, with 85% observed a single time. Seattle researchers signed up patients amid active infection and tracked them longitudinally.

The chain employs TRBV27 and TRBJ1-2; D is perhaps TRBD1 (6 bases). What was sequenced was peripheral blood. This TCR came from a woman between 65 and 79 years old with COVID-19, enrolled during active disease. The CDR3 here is CASSRTARTNYGYTF. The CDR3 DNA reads TGTGCCAGCAGTCGGACAGCTCGCACCAACTATGGCTACACCTTC.